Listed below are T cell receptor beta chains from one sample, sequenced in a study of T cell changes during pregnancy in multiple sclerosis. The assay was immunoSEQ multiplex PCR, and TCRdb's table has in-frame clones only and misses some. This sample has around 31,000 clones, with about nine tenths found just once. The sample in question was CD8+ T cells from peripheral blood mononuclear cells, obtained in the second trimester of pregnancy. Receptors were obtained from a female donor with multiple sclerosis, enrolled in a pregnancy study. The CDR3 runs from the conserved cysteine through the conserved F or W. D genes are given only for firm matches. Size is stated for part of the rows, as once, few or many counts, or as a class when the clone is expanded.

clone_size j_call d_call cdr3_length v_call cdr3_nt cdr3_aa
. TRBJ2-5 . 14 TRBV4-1 TGCGCCAGCAGCCAAGCAGTAGCGCAAGAGACCCAGTACTTC CASSQAVAQETQYF
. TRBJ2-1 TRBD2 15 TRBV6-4 TGTGCCAGCAGTGACGAGTCTAGCGGGAGCAATGAGCAGTTCTTC CASSDESSGSNEQFF
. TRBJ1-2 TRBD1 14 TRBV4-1 TGCGCCAGCAGCCAACCCAGGGGGCGGGATGGCTACACCTTC CASSQPRGRDGYTF
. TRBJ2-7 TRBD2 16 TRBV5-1 TGCGCCAGCAGCTTTACAGCGGGAGACAGCTCCTACGAGCAGTACTTC CASSFTAGDSSYEQYF
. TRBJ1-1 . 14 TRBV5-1 TGCGCCAGCAGCCTGGGCCGGGGAGACACTGAAGCTTTCTTT CASSLGRGDTEAFF
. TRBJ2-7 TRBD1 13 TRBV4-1 TGCGCCAGCAGCGCCGGGACAGGGTTCGAGCAGTACTTC CASSAGTGFEQYF
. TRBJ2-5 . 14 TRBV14 TGTGCCAGCAGCCAAGAGGGACACCCAGAGACCCAGTACTTC CASSQEGHPETQYF
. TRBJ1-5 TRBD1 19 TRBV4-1 TGCGCCAGCAGCCAACACCCTCTCCCGACAGGGGGCCCGAATCAGCCCCAGCATTTT CASSQHPLPTGGPNQPQHF
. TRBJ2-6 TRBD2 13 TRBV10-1 TGCGCCAGGGGGGGGACTGGGGCCAACGTCCTGACTTTC CARGGTGANVLTF
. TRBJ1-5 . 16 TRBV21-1 TGTGCCAGCAGCAAGGGTTCAGGGTTTCTCGAACAGCCCCAGCATTTT CASSKGSGFLEQPQHF
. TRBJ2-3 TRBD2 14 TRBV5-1 TGCGCCAGCAGCTTGACTAGCGGTCTAGATACGCAGTATTTT CASSLTSGLDTQYF
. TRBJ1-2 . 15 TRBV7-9 TGTGCCAGCAGCCCCCGGAGGCCAGCTAACTATGGCTACACCTTC CASSPRRPANYGYTF
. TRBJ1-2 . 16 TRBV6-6 TGTGCCAGCAGTTACTCGACGTGGGGGGGTAACTATGGCTACACCTTC CASSYSTWGGNYGYTF
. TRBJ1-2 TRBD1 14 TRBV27 TGTGCCAGCAGCCAAACAGGGGGCAACTATGGCTACACCTTC CASSQTGGNYGYTF
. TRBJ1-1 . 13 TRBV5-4 TGTGCCAGCAGCTTCGAAGGGGGCACTGAAGCTTTCTTT CASSFEGGTEAFF
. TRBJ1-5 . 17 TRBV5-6 TGTGCCACCGCGGGGACCCAGGGAACATATAGCAATCAGCCCCAGCATTTT CATAGTQGTYSNQPQHF
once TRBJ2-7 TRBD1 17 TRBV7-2 TGTGCCAGCAGCTTAGCCGGCCCGACAGGGAAGGTCCACGAGCAGTACTTC CASSLAGPTGKVHEQYF
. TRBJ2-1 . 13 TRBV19 TGTGCCAGCGGGGACAACGGGTACGATGAGCAGTTCTTC CASGDNGYDEQFF
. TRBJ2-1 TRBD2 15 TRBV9 TGTGCCAGCAGCCCCTGGACTAGCGGGAGCAATGAGCAGTTCTTC CASSPWTSGSNEQFF
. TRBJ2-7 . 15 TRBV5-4 TGTGCCAGCAGCCCAGGACTACCAACCACCTACGAGCAGTACTTC CASSPGLPTTYEQYF
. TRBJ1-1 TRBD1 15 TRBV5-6 TGTGCCAGCAGCCCACTGGGACAGGGAGGCACTGAAGCTTTCTTT CASSPLGQGGTEAFF
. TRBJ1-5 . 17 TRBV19 TGTGCCAGTAGTATGGCGGGTCCGTCAAATAGCAATCAGCCCCAGCATTTT CASSMAGPSNSNQPQHF
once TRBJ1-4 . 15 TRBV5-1 TGCGCCAGCAGCTTGGGGGACTCTGGCAATGAAAAACTGTTTTTT CASSLGDSGNEKLFF
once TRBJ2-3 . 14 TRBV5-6 TGTGCCAGCAGCTTAGCGACTAGCACAGATACGCAGTATTTT CASSLATSTDTQYF
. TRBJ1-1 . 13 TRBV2 TGTGCCAGCAGTGGGACAGTGAACACTGAAGCTTTCTTT CASSGTVNTEAFF
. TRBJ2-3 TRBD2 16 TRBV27 TGTGCCAGCAGCACCGGGCGACTGGGAGGGACAGATACGCAGTATTTT CASSTGRLGGTDTQYF
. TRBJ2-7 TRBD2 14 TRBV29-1 TGCAGCGTTGAAATTCGGGGACTAAGCTACGAGCAGTACTTC CSVEIRGLSYEQYF
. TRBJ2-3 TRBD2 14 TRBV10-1 TGCGCCAGCAGTGAGAGTAGCGGGGTTGATACGCAGTATTTT CASSESSGVDTQYF
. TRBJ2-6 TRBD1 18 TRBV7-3 TGTGCCAGCAGCTCACAGGGGCCAGCAACCTCTGGGGCCAACGTCCTGACTTTC CASSSQGPATSGANVLTF
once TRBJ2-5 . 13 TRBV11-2 TGTGCCAGCTCTAGGACTGTCGGGGAGACCCAGTACTTC CASSRTVGETQYF
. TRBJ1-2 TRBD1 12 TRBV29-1 TGCAGCGTTTGGGACAGGAGATATGGCTACACCTTC CSVWDRRYGYTF
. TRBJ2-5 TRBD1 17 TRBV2 TGTGCCGACAGAGGTGGACCGGGACAGGGTTTGCAAGAGACCCAGTACTTC CADRGGPGQGLQETQYF
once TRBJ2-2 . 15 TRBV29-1 TGCAGCGTTGCCGGCGGGATCCCCTACACCGGGGAGCTGTTTTTT CSVAGGIPYTGELFF
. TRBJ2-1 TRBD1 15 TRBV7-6 TGTGCCAGCAGCCTTAACAGGGGGGACCACAATGAGCAGTTCTTC CASSLNRGDHNEQFF
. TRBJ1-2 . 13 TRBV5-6 TGTGCCAGCAGCTCGGGGTCAATCCCTGGCTACACCTTC CASSSGSIPGYTF
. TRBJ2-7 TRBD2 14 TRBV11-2 TGTGCCAGCAGCTTCGCTAGCGGGTCCTACGAGCAGTACTTC CASSFASGSYEQYF
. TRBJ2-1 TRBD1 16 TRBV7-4 TGTGCCAGCAGCAGACCGGGACAGGGAGTGTACAATGAGCAGTTCTTC CASSRPGQGVYNEQFF
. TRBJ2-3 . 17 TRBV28 TGTGCCAGCAGTCCACCCATTACAGGGACAAGCACAGATACGCAGTATTTT CASSPPITGTSTDTQYF
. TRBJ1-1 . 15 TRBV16 TGTGCCAGCAGCCAATCAGATAGATTGAACACTGAAGCTTTCTTT CASSQSDRLNTEAFF
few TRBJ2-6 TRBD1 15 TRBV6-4 TGTGCCAGCAGTGCAACAGGGGATGGGGCCAACGTCCTGACTTTC CASSATGDGANVLTF